This TCR beta chain was sequenced in a study of cytomegalovirus exposure and HLA in healthy donors. On this clone itself: What it recognizes is unknown.

Everyone who donated was a healthy bone marrow donor. Germline V gene lookup returns CDR1 SGHTA and CDR2 FQGNSA. Trimming shortened V by 4 bases and J by 1 base, and 12 bases separated the two germline ends. CDR3 length: 15 amino acids. Both 60 Vbeta primers and 13 Jbeta primers went into the PCR. Sequenced by immunoSEQ multiplex PCR; TCRdb stores in-frame clones only, minus some. The table includes under 110,000 clones, more than 70% detected once. General observations from the study: It was likely that a cluster of highly shared sequence variants was a sequencing artifact.

The chain uses TRBV7-2 and TRBJ2-3; D remains ambiguous. Input material: PBMCs. This sequence was found in a man aged 40-49 years in good health and CMV-seronegative. The CDR3 loop reads CASSSPPRGTDTQYF. The CDR3 nucleotides are TGTGCCAGCAGCTCCCCTCCCCGGGGCACAGATACGCAGTATTTT.